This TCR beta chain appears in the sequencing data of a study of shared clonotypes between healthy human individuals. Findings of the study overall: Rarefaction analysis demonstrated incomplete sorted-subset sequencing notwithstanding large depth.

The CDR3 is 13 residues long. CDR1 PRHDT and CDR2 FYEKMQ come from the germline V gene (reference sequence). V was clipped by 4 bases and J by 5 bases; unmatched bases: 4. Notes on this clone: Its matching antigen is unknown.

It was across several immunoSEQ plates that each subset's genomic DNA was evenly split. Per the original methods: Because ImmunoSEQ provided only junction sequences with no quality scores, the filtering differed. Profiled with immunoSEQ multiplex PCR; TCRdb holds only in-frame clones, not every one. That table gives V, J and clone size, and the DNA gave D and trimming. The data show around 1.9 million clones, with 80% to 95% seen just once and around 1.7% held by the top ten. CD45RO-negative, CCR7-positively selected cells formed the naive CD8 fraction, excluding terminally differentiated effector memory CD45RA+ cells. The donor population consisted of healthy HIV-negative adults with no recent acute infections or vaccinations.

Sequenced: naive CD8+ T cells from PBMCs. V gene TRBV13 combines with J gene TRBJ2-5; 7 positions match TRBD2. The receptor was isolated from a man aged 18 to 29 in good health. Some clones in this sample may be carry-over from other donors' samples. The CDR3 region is CASSSVGGETQYF. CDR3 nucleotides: TGTGCCAGCAGCTCGGTGGGAGGGGAGACCCAGTACTTC.